These 23 T cell receptor beta chains were sequenced from one sample in a study of cytomegalovirus exposure and HLA in healthy donors. The assay was immunoSEQ multiplex PCR, and TCRdb's table has in-frame clones only and misses some. The sample consists of fewer than 250,000 clones, about 86% of them appearing once. Specimen: PBMCs. The source is a man aged 18-30 years in good health and CMV-seronegative.

The genes are TRBV19 and TRBJ2-7; 7 bases align to TRBD1. The germline gives CDR1 LNHDA, CDR2 SQIVND (reference sequence). V gave up 8 bases and J gave up 0 bases; unmatched junction bases: 10. The CDR3 loop spans 15 amino acids. This chain's CDR3 is CASSRQGQSSYEQYF. In DNA, the CDR3 is TGTGCCAGTTCGAGACAGGGACAGAGCTCCTACGAGCAGTACTTC.

In nucleotides, the CDR3 is TGTGCCAGTAGTAAGGGGGAGAACACTGAAGCTTTCTTT. Protein: CASSKGENTEAFF. The rearrangement joins TRBV19 to TRBJ1-1; perhaps TRBD1 as D (6 bases). There are 13 residues in the CDR3. Trimming stripped 4 bases from V and 1 base from J, with 7 bases between. Germline CDR1 reads LNHDA; CDR2 reads SQIVND (reference sequence).

The chain couples TRBV7-2 to TRBJ2-1, with D tentatively TRBD1 (5 bases). Germline lookup yields CDR1 SGHTA and CDR2 FQGNSA. This CDR3 contains 16 residues. V lost 5 bases and J lost 7, with 21 bases in between. In DNA, the CDR3 is TGTGCCAGCAGCCCCCTAGGGGCAGGGTATGCGAATGAGCAGTTCTTC. Its protein product is CASSPLGAGYANEQFF.

V is TRBV10-2 and J is TRBJ1-3; no firm D call. The CDR3 has 12 residues. Germline values: CDR1 WSHSY, CDR2 SAAADI. V was clipped by 6 bases and J by 4 bases, with 7 bases between them. The CDR3 DNA follows: TGCGCCAGCAGCCCCAGGGGAAACACCATATATTTT. It translates to CASSPRGNTIYF.

The chain has TRBV7-9 and TRBJ2-7; D is unclear. Germline CDR1 reads SEHNR; CDR2 reads FQNEAQ (reference sequence). This CDR3 is 11 amino acids long. V shed 5 bases and J shed 4 bases, with 6 bases lying between them. CDR3 protein: CASSTKYEQYF. DNA for the CDR3: TGTGCCAGCAGCACAAAATACGAGCAGTACTTC.

The V gene is TRBV9, the J gene TRBJ2-7; D is uncertain. The CDR3 contains 11 residues. Trimming pared 2 bases from V and 2 bases from J, leaving 2 bases between. Germline V gives CDR1 SGDLS, CDR2 YYNGEE. CDR3 amino acids: CASSVAYEQYF. In DNA form, the CDR3 reads TGTGCCAGCAGCGTCGCCTACGAGCAGTACTTC.

V gene TRBV4-3 combines with J gene TRBJ2-7; D unresolved. This CDR3 region has 14 residues. From germline, CDR1 is LGHNA and CDR2 YSLEER. The ends were cut back, 1 base at V and 3 bases at J, with 10 bases in the middle. The CDR3, as DNA: TGCGCCAGCAGCCAAGGTTTTGCAGTCTACGAGCAGTACTTC. Translating it yields CASSQGFAVYEQYF.

This chain links TRBV7-6 with TRBJ2-1; 11 bases fit TRBD2. Germline values: CDR1 SGHVS, CDR2 FNYEAQ. The CDR3 has 15 amino acids. With V trimmed by 4 bases and J by 9 bases, 8 bases remained unmatched. Written as DNA, the CDR3 is TGTGCCAGCAGCTCCTTTAGCGGGAGGGCCGGTGAGCAGTTCTTC. Translated: CASSSFSGRAGEQFF. Complete variable domain (other parts from reference TRBV7-6 and TRBJ2-1): GAGVSQSPRYKVTKRGQDVALRCDPISGHVSLYWYRQALGQGPEFLTYFNYEAQQDKSGLPNDRFSAERPEGSISTLTIQRTEQRDSAMYRCASSSFSGRAGEQFFGPGTRLTVL.

This clone was observed once. This rearrangement joins TRBV15 to TRBJ2-3; 9 bases map to TRBD1. The V and J ends lost 1 base and 4 bases, in that order; junction bases with no gene match: 9. CDR3 size: 17 residues. Germline V gene data show CDR1 as LNHNV and CDR2 as YYDKDF (reference sequence). The CDR3 loop is CATSRASTGGMADTQYF. The CDR3 DNA is TGTGCCACCAGCAGAGCGTCGACAGGGGGTATGGCAGATACGCAGTATTTT. Variable domain in full (rest from reference TRBV15 and TRBJ2-3): DAMVIQNPRYQVTQFGKPVTLSCSQTLNHNVMYWYQQKSSQAPKLLFHYYDKDFNNEADTPDNFQSRRPNTSFCFLDIRSPGLGDTAMYLCATSRASTGGMADTQYFGPGTRLTVL.

The chain combines TRBV13 with TRBJ1-6, with unresolved D. CDR1 and CDR2 from the germline V gene are PRHDT and FYEKMQ (reference sequence). The CDR3 spans 15 residues. The V end lost 0 bases, the J end lost 7 bases, and 10 bases lay between the germline ends. This CDR3 reads CASSLGGMSNSPLHF. The CDR3 DNA sequence: TGTGCCAGCAGCTTAGGGGGCATGTCGAATTCACCCCTCCACTTT.

The rearrangement links TRBV5-4 to TRBJ2-7, with 8 bases lining up with TRBD1. V was clipped by 3 bases and J by 2 bases; unmatched bases: 1. This CDR3 comprises 13 residues. CDR1 and CDR2 (germline): SGHNT, YYREEE (reference sequence). The DNA of the CDR3 is TGTGCCAGCAGCTGGACAGGGACCTACGAGCAGTACTTC. Residues: CASSWTGTYEQYF.

This sequence joins TRBV12-5 and TRBJ2-1, with a possible D match to TRBD2 (5 bases). Looked up from germline, CDR1 is LGHNT and CDR2 is FRNRAP. The CDR3 loop spans 15 amino acids. Trimming left V 3 bases short and J 0 bases short, with 9 bases between. The DNA of the CDR3 is TGTGCTAGTGGTTTCGGGGAGAGCTCCTACAATGAGCAGTTCTTC. It codes for CASGFGESSYNEQFF. The variable domain in full, completed from reference TRBV12-5 and TRBJ2-1, reads DARVTQTPRHKVTEMGQEVTMRCQPILGHNTVFWYRQTMMQGLELLAYFRNRAPLDDSGMPKDRFSAEMPDATLATLKIQPSEPRDSAVYFCASGFGESSYNEQFFGPGTRLTVL.

This chain connects TRBV6-5 to TRBJ2-7, with D maybe TRBD2 (6 bases). The CDR3 extends over 11 amino acids. The V gene lost 0 bases and the J gene lost 12 bases, with 9 bases spanning the gap. Germline-derived CDR1 and CDR2 are MNHEY and SVGAGI. Written as DNA, the CDR3 is TGTGCCAGCAGTTACTCCGGGAGTCGGTACTTC. Its translation is CASSYSGSRYF.

J is TRBJ2-1 and V is TRBV10-3, with TRBD2 matching over 14 bases. With V trimmed by 6 bases and J by 4 bases, 8 bases remained unmatched. The V gene's germline CDR1 is ENHRY and CDR2 SYGVKD. This CDR3 is 17 amino acids long. This CDR3 is CAIRGTSGRGGYNEQFF. The CDR3 nucleotides read TGTGCCATCAGGGGGACTAGCGGGAGAGGGGGATACAATGAGCAGTTCTTC.

The chain joins TRBV10-2 to TRBJ2-2; perhaps TRBD1 as D (5 bases). The CDR3 runs to 15 residues. Trimming shortened V by 0 bases and J by 7 bases, and 12 bases separated the two germline ends. The germline gives CDR1 WSHSY, CDR2 SAAADI. The DNA for the CDR3 is TGCGCCAGCAGTGAGTCGAGCAGGGTAGACGGGGAGCTGTTTTTT. It translates to CASSESSRVDGELFF.

Comments on this clone: Mismatch with germline at one junction end may stem from a read error. The DNA for the CDR3 is TGTGCCAGCAAACCCGGTGACCACTACCAGGAGACCCAGTACTTC. The encoded protein is CASKPGDHYQETQYF. This sequence joins TRBV2 and TRBJ2-5; no clear D. Germline CDR1 SNHLY, CDR2 FYNNEI. CDR3 length equals 15 residues.

This chain joins TRBV2 and TRBJ1-6; no firm D call. Per the germline V gene, CDR1 is SNHLY and CDR2 is FYNNEI. This CDR3 contains 11 residues. The V and J ends lost 4 bases and 8 bases respectively, with 3 bases between them. CDR3 protein: CASSGHSPLHF. The CDR3 nucleotides read TGTGCCAGCAGTGGGCATTCACCCCTCCACTTT.

The chain recombines TRBV30 with TRBJ2-5; D is possibly TRBD2 (7 bases). V lost 2 bases, J lost 5 bases, and 18 bases lay in between. Germline values: CDR1 GTSNPN, CDR2 SVGIG (reference sequence). This CDR3 spans 15 amino acids. CDR3 protein: CAWSPHRGRGETQYF. The DNA of the CDR3 is TGTGCCTGGAGTCCCCACCGGGGGAGGGGGGAGACCCAGTACTTC.

This chain connects TRBV28 to TRBJ2-7; maybe TRBD2 (6 bases). V was shortened by 1 base and J by 7 bases, with 8 bases between the two germline ends. CDR3 length equals 12 residues. CDR1 and CDR2 (germline): MDHEN, SYDVKM. Written as DNA, the CDR3 is TGTGCCAGCAGTTTATCGGCGGGAGAGCAGTACTTC. Its translation: CASSLSAGEQYF.

This chain links TRBV5-1 with TRBJ2-7; 10 bases align to TRBD2. Per germline, CDR1 SGHRS and CDR2 YFSETQ. The CDR3 has 14 residues. J gave up 5 bases and V 6 bases, and 8 bases lay outside the gene matches. CDR3 sequence: CASKGASGSNEQYF. The CDR3 region has the DNA TGCGCCAGCAAGGGTGCTAGCGGGAGTAACGAGCAGTACTTC.

The chain employs TRBV7-8 and TRBJ2-1, with TRBD1 identical over 9 bases. The J segment lost 4 bases and the V segment lost 6 bases, leaving 13 bases of the junction unmatched. Germline lookup yields CDR1 SGHVS and CDR2 FQNEAQ. The CDR3 is 17 residues long. The CDR3, as DNA: TGTGCCAGCAGTTTTCGTCTTGGACAGGGGAGGTACAATGAGCAGTTCTTC. Encoded protein: CASSFRLGQGRYNEQFF.

This rearrangement joins TRBV2 to TRBJ2-3; D gene unclear. CDR1 SNHLY and CDR2 FYNNEI come from the germline V gene. This CDR3 has 15 residues. V was clipped by 4 bases and J by 1 base, with 12 bases between them. The CDR3 nucleotides read TGTGCCAGCAGTGTTGGCCGGGTCGGCACAGATACGCAGTATTTT. Translating it yields CASSVGRVGTDTQYF.

This clone was counted a single time. The genes are TRBV18 and TRBJ2-1, with a weak D call TRBD1 (5 bases). The CDR3 runs 14 residues. V lost 4 bases and J lost 4, with 11 bases in between. The V gene's germline CDR1 is KGHSH and CDR2 LQKENI. CDR3 residues: CASSQHRTYNEQFF. In DNA form, the CDR3 reads TGTGCCAGCTCACAACACAGGACGTACAATGAGCAGTTCTTC.